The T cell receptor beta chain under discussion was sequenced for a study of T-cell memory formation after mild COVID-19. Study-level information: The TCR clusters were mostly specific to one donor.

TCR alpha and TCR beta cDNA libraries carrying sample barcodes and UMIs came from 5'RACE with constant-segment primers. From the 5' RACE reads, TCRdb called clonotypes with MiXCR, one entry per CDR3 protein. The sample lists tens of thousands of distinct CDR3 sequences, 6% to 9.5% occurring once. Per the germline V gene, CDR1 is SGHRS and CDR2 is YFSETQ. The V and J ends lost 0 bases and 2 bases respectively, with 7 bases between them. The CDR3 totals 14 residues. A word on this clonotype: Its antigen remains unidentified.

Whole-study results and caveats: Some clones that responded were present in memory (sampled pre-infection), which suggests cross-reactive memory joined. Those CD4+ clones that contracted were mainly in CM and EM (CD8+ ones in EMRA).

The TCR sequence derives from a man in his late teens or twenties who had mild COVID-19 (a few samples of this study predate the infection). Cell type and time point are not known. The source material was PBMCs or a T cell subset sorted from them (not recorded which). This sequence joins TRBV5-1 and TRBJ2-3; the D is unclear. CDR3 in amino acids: CASSLADLTDTQYF. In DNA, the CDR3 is TGCGCCAGCAGCTTGGCCGATCTCACAGATACGCAGTATTTT. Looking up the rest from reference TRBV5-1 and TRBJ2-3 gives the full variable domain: KAGVTQTPRYLIKTRGQQVTLSCSPISGHRSVSWYQQTPGQGLQFLFEYFSETQRNKGNFPGRFSGRQFSNSRSEMNVSTLELGDSALYLCASSLADLTDTQYFGPGTRLTVL.